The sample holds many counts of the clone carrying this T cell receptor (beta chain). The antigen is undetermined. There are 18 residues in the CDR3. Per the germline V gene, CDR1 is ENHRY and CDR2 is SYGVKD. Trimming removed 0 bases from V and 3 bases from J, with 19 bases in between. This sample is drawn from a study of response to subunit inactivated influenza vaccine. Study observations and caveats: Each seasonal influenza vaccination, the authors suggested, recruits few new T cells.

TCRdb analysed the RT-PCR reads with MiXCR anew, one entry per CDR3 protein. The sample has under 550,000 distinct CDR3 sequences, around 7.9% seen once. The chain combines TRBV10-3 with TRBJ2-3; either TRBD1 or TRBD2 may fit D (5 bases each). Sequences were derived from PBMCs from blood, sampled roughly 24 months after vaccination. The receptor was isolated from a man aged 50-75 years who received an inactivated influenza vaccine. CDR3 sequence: CAISESAGAPVETDTQYF. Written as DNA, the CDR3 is TGTGCCATCAGTGAGTCCGCCGGGGCTCCCGTGGAGACAGATACGCAGTATTTT.